This T cell receptor beta chain is drawn from a study of early T cells in non-severe SARS-CoV-2 infection. In this sample, this clonotype turned up many times. The J segment lost 7 bases and the V segment lost 2 bases, leaving 11 bases of the junction unmatched. Germline CDR1 is DFQATT and CDR2 is SNEGSKA (reference sequence). This CDR3 has 16 residues. TCRdb analysed the 5' RACE reads with MiXCR anew, one entry per CDR3 protein. This table holds 90,000 to 100,000 distinct CDR3 sequences, about 13% found once. Sequenced material: whole blood. The chain joins TRBV20-1 to TRBJ1-5, with 10 positions matching TRBD1. The receptor was isolated from an adult who was a healthcare worker with PCR-confirmed SARS-CoV-2 infection or an uninfected control (not recorded which). This chain's CDR3 is CSARRTGGISNQPQHF. CDR3 bases: TGCAGTGCTAGACGGACAGGGGGGATTTCGAACCAGCCCCAGCATTTT.